This T cell receptor beta chain was captured in a study of Tregs in tolerant kidney transplant recipients. Using immunoSEQ multiplex PCR, the repertoire was profiled, and TCRdb retains in-frame clones only, with some absent. The profile covers some 250,000 clones, with approximately 83% appearing a single time and 0.5% to 0.65% taken by the ten largest. The J segment lost 0 bases and the V segment lost 4 bases, leaving 15 bases of the junction unmatched. This CDR3 comprises 19 residues. CDR1 and CDR2 (germline): SGHKS, YYEKEE (reference sequence). Sequenced: CD4+ T cells from blood. The TCR was taken from a human donor in good health. The chain is built from TRBV5-5 and TRBJ2-3; 9 bases fit TRBD1. As DNA, the CDR3 is TGTGCCAGCAGCACCGGGACAGGGCGTAAATCGACTAGCACAGATACGCAGTATTTT. Amino acids: CASSTGTGRKSTSTDTQYF.